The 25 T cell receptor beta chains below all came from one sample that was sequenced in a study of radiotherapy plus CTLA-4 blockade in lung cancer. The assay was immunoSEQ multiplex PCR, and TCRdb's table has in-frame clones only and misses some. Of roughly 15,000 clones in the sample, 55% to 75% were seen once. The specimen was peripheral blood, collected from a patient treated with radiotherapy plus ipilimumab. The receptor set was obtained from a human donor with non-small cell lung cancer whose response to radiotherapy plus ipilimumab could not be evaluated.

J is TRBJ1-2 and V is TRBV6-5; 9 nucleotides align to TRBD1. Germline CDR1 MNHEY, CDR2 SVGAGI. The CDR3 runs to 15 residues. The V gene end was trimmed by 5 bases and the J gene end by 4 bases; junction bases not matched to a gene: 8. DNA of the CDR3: TGTGCCAGCAGTAATTTCGGGACAGGGAGCTATGGCTACACCTTC. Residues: CASSNFGTGSYGYTF.

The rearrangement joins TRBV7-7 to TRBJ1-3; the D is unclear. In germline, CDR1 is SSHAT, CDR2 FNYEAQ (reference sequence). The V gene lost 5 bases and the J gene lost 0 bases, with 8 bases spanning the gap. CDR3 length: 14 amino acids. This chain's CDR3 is CASSATVSGNTIYF. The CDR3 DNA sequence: TGTGCCAGCAGCGCAACGGTCTCTGGAAACACCATATATTTT. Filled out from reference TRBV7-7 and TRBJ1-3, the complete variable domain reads GAGVSQSPRYKVTKRGQDVTLRCDPISSHATLYWYQQALGQGPEFLTYFNYEAQPDKSGLPSDRFSAERPEGSISTLTIQRTEQRDSAMYRCASSATVSGNTIYFGEGSWLTVV.

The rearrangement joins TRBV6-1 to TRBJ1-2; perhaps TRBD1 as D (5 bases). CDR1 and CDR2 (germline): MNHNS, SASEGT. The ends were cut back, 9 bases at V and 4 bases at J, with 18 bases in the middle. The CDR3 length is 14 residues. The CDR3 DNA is TGTGCCAGTCGTGAGACAGCCCTTGGCTATGGCTACACCTTC. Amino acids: CASRETALGYGYTF.

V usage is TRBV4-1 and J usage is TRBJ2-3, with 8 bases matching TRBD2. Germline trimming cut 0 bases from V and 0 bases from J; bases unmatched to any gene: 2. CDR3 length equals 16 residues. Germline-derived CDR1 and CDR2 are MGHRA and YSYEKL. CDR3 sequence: CASSQERGASTDTQYF. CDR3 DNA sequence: TGCGCCAGCAGCCAAGAGCGGGGGGCTAGCACAGATACGCAGTATTTT.

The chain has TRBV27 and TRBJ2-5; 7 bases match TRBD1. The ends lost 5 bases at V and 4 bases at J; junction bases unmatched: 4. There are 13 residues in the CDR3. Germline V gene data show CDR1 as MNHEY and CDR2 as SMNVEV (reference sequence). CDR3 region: CASSKRGRETQYF. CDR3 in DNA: TGTGCCAGCAGTAAGAGGGGGCGAGAGACCCAGTACTTC.

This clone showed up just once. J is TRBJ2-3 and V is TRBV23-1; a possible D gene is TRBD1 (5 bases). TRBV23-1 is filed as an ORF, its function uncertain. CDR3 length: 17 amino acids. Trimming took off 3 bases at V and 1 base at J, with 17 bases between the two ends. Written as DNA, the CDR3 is TGCGCCAGCAGTCACCGCCGACAGTCGGCTTGCACAGATACGCAGTATTTT. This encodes CASSHRRQSACTDTQYF.

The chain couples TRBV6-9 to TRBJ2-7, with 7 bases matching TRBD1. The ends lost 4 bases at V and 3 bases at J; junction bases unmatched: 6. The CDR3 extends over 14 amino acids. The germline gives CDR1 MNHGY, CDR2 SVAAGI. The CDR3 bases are TGTGCCAGCAGTTGTTACAGGGGAAGCTACGAGCAGTACGTC. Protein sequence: CASSCYRGSYEQYV.

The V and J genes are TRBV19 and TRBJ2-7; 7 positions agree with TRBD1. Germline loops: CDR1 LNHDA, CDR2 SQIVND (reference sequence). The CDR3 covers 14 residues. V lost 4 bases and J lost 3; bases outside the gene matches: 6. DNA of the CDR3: TGTGCCAGTAGTACTTCGACAGGGATCTACGAGCAGTACTTC. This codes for CASSTSTGIYEQYF.

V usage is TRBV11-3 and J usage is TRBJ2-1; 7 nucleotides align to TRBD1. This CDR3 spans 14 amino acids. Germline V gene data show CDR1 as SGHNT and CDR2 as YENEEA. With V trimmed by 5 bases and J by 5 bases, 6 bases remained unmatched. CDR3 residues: CASSTDRFNNEQFF. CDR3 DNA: TGTGCCAGCAGCACGGACAGGTTCAACAATGAGCAGTTCTTC.

The CDR3 DNA is TGTGCTAGTGGTTTGAGACAGGGCTCATTGAACACTGAAGCTTTCTTT. Amino acids: CASGLRQGSLNTEAFF. The chain combines TRBV12-5 with TRBJ1-1, with TRBD1 matching 7 bases. The CDR3 has 16 amino acids. The V gene's germline CDR1 is LGHNT and CDR2 FRNRAP. The trim removed 2 bases at V and 0 bases at J, leaving 6 bases unmatched.

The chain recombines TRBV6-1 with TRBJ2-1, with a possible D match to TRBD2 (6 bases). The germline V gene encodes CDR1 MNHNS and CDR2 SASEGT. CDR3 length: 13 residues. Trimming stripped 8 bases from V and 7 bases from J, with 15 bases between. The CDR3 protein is CASFSNRGNEQFF. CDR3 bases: TGTGCCAGCTTCTCCAATCGGGGGAATGAGCAGTTCTTC.

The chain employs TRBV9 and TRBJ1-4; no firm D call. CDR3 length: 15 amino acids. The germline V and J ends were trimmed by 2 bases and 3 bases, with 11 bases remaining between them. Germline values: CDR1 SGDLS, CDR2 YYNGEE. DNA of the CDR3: TGTGCCAGCAGCGTTGGGCAGGTACCTAATGAAAAACTGTTTTTT. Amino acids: CASSVGQVPNEKLFF.

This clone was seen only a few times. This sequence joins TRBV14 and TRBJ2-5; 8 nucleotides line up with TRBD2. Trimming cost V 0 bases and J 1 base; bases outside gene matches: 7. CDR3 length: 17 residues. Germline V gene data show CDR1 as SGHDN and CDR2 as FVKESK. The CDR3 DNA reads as TGTGCCAGCAGCCAAGATGCGGGGGGCGGGCCCCAAGAGACCCAGTACTTC. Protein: CASSQDAGGGPQETQYF.

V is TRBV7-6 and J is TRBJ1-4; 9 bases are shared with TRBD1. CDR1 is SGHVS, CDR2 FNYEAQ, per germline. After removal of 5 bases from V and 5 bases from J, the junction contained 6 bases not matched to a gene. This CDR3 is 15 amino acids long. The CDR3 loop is CASSPPGTGNEKLFF. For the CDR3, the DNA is TGTGCCAGCAGCCCCCCCGGGACAGGGAATGAAAAACTGTTTTTT.

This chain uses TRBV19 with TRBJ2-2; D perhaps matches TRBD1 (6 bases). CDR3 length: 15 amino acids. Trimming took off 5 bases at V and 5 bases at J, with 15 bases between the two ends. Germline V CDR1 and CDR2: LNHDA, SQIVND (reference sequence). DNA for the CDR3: TGTGCCAGTAGTGTCGGGCAGGGGAAAACCGGGGAGCTGTTTTTT. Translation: CASSVGQGKTGELFF.

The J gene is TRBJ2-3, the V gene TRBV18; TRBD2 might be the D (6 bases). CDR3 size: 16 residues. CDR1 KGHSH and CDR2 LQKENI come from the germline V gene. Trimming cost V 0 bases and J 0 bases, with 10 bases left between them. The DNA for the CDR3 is TGTGCCAGCTCACCACCGAGGGGAGGCAGCACAGATACGCAGTATTTT. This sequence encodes CASSPPRGGSTDTQYF.

The DNA of the CDR3 is TGTGCCAGCAGACCCGGGGGACCGTTTAACTATGGCTACACCTTC. Protein product: CASRPGGPFNYGYTF. The chain employs TRBV28 and TRBJ1-2; a possible D gene is TRBD1 (5 bases). CDR3 length equals 15 residues. Germline assignment: CDR1 MDHEN and CDR2 SYDVKM. V was shortened by 6 bases and J by 1 base, with 15 bases between the two germline ends.

CDR3 amino acids: CASSSDWNTEAFF. The CDR3 bases are TGTGCCAGCAGCTCCGACTGGAACACTGAAGCTTTCTTT. The chain recombines TRBV5-6 with TRBJ1-1; no reliable D call. CDR3 length: 13 amino acids. V dropped 3 bases and J dropped 1 base, with 7 bases sitting between them. Germline CDR1 and CDR2: SGHDT and YYEEEE.

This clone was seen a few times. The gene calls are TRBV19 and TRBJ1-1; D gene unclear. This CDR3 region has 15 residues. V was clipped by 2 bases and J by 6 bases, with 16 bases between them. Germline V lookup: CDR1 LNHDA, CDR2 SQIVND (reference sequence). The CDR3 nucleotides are TGTGCCAGTAGTATAAAATCCGGGGATGGGGCTGAAGCTTTCTTT. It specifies CASSIKSGDGAEAFF. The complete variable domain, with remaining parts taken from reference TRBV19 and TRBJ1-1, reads DGGITQSPKYLFRKEGQNVTLSCEQNLNHDAMYWYRQDPGQGLRLIYYSQIVNDFQKGDIAEGYSVSREKKESFPLTVTSAQKNPTAFYLCASSIKSGDGAEAFFGQGTRLTVV.

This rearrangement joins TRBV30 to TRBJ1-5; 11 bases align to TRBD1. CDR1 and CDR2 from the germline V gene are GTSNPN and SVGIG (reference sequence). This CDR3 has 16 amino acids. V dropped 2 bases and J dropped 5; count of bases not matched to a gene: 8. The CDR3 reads CAWSWRTGGNDQPQHF. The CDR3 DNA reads TGTGCCTGGAGTTGGAGGACAGGGGGCAACGATCAGCCCCAGCATTTT.

This CDR3 reads CASSLTGRGEYNEQFF. In DNA form, the CDR3 reads TGTGCCAGCAGCTTGACAGGGCGGGGGGAATACAATGAGCAGTTCTTC. This chain uses TRBV5-4 with TRBJ2-1; TRBD2 agrees at 8 bases. V shed 1 base, J shed 4 bases, and the junction held 7 bases outside the gene matches. Germline assignment: CDR1 SGHNT and CDR2 YYREEE (reference sequence). This CDR3 has 16 amino acids.

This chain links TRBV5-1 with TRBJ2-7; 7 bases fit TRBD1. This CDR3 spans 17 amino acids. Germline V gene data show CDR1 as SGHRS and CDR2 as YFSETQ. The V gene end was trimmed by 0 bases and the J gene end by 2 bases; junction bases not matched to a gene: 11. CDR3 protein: CASSLGLTGTVPYEQYV. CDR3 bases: TGCGCCAGCAGCTTGGGATTAACCGGGACAGTGCCCTACGAGCAGTACGTC.

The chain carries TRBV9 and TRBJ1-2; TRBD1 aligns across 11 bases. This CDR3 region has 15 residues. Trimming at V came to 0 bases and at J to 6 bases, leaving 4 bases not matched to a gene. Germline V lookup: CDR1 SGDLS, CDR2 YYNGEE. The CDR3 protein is CASSVADRGLDGYTF. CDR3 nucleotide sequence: TGTGCCAGCAGCGTAGCGGACAGGGGGCTGGATGGCTACACCTTC.

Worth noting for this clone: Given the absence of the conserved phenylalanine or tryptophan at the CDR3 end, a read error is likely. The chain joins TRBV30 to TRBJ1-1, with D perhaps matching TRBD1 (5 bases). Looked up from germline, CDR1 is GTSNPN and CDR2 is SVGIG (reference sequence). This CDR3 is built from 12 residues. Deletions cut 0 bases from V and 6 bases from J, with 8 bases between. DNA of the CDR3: TGTGCCTGGAGTGTAGTAGGGGCTGAAGCTTTCCTT. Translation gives CAWSVVGAEAFL.

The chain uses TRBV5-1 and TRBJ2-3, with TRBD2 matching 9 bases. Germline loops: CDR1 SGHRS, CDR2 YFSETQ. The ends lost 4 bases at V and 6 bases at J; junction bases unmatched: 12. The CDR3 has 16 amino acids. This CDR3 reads CASSLDAGGGQDTQYF. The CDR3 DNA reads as TGCGCCAGCAGCCTCGATGCGGGGGGGGGCCAGGATACGCAGTATTTT. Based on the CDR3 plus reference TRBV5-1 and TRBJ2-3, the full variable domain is KAGVTQTPRYLIKTRGQQVTLSCSPISGHRSVSWYQQTPGQGLQFLFEYFSETQRNKGNFPGRFSGRQFSNSRSEMNVSTLELGDSALYLCASSLDAGGGQDTQYFGPGTRLTVL.